A selection of T cell receptor beta chains follows, all from one sample in a study of regulatory T cells in long-lasting Graves disease. One entry per CDR3 protein results from TCRdb running MiXCR on the multiplex PCR reads. The data show roughly 360,000 distinct CDR3 sequences, less than 30% seen once. Here the sequenced sample was peripheral blood mononuclear cells (PBMCs), taken when the disease was refractory, from a patient treated with antithyroid drugs. These receptors were obtained from a woman aged 40 to 49 with Graves disease. Both conserved end residues are part of each CDR3. The order of the fields is V gene, clone size, J gene, D gene, CDR3 length, CDR3 protein, CDR3 DNA. The D gene is left open where the match is weak. Only some rows state a clone size, as once, few, many or a class for expanded clones.

v_call: TRBV28; clone_size: many; j_call: TRBJ2-2; d_call: NA; cdr3_length: 12; cdr3_aa: CASSSGTGELFF; cdr3_nt: TGTGCCAGCAGTTCAGGGACCGGGGAGCTGTTTTTT
v_call: TRBV6-1; clone_size: many; j_call: TRBJ1-1; d_call: NA; cdr3_length: 14; cdr3_aa: CASMIPSGRTEAFF; cdr3_nt: TGTGCCAGCATGATACCATCGGGCCGCACTGAAGCTTTCTTT
v_call: TRBV20-1; clone_size: NA; j_call: TRBJ1-1; d_call: TRBD1; cdr3_length: 17; cdr3_aa: CSAENRDRVFWNSEAFF; cdr3_nt: TGCAGTGCTGAGAACCGGGACAGGGTTTTTTGGAACTCTGAAGCTTTCTTT
v_call: TRBV27; clone_size: few; j_call: TRBJ1-1; d_call: NA; cdr3_length: 14; cdr3_aa: CASSLLGRETEAFF; cdr3_nt: TGTGCCAGCAGTTTGCTCGGGAGGGAGACTGAAGCTTTCTTT
v_call: TRBV11-2; clone_size: many; j_call: TRBJ2-7; d_call: NA; cdr3_length: 14; cdr3_aa: CASSLDRPAYEQYF; cdr3_nt: TGTGCCAGCAGCTTAGATCGGCCAGCCTACGAGCAGTACTTC
v_call: TRBV20-1; clone_size: NA; j_call: TRBJ2-7; d_call: NA; cdr3_length: 15; cdr3_aa: CSARDGESEGYEQYF; cdr3_nt: TGCAGTGCAAGGGACGGGGAATCCGAGGGCTACGAGCAGTACTTC
v_call: TRBV20-1; clone_size: NA; j_call: TRBJ2-3; d_call: TRBD1; cdr3_length: 14; cdr3_aa: CSVATGCCTDTQYF; cdr3_nt: TGCAGTGTAGCGACAGGGTGTTGTACAGATACGCAGTATTTT
v_call: TRBV12-3/TRBV12-4; clone_size: many; j_call: TRBJ2-7; d_call: NA; cdr3_length: 14; cdr3_aa: CASSLYRESYEQYF; cdr3_nt: TGTGCCAGCAGTTTATATAGGGAGTCCTACGAGCAGTACTTC
v_call: TRBV2; clone_size: many; j_call: TRBJ2-7; d_call: TRBD2; cdr3_length: 14; cdr3_aa: CASLYGGGLNEQYF; cdr3_nt: TGTGCCAGCCTCTACGGCGGGGGACTTAACGAGCAGTACTTC
v_call: TRBV18; clone_size: many; j_call: TRBJ2-5; d_call: NA; cdr3_length: 11; cdr3_aa: CASSQQETQYF; cdr3_nt: TGTGCCAGCAGCCAACAGGAGACCCAGTACTTC
v_call: TRBV4-1; clone_size: few; j_call: TRBJ2-5; d_call: NA; cdr3_length: 14; cdr3_aa: CASSQPGLQETQYF; cdr3_nt: TGCGCCAGCAGCCAGCCGGGCCTACAAGAGACCCAGTACTTC
v_call: TRBV7-9; clone_size: NA; j_call: TRBJ2-7; d_call: TRBD2; cdr3_length: 15; cdr3_aa: CASTTHSGSSNEQYF; cdr3_nt: TGTGCCAGCACTACCCATAGCGGGAGTTCCAACGAGCAGTACTTC
v_call: TRBV6-5; clone_size: many; j_call: TRBJ2-7; d_call: NA; cdr3_length: 14; cdr3_aa: CASSYGQTSYEQYF; cdr3_nt: TGTGCCAGCAGTTACGGACAGACTAGTTACGAGCAGTACTTC
v_call: TRBV24-1; clone_size: many; j_call: TRBJ2-2; d_call: NA; cdr3_length: 15; cdr3_aa: CATSDMTVNTGELFF; cdr3_nt: TGTGCCACCAGTGATATGACAGTGAACACCGGGGAGCTGTTTTTT
v_call: TRBV6-5; clone_size: many; j_call: TRBJ2-7; d_call: NA; cdr3_length: 13; cdr3_aa: CASSFGQTYEQYF; cdr3_nt: TGTGCCAGCAGTTTCGGACAGACCTACGAGCAGTACTTC
v_call: TRBV11-2; clone_size: few; j_call: TRBJ1-5; d_call: NA; cdr3_length: 13; cdr3_aa: CASSPVADQPQHF; cdr3_nt: TGTGCCAGCAGCCCTGTCGCTGATCAGCCCCAGCATTTT
v_call: TRBV20-1; clone_size: NA; j_call: TRBJ2-7; d_call: NA; cdr3_length: 14; cdr3_aa: CSAREDRSSYEQYF; cdr3_nt: TGCAGTGCTAGGGAGGACCGCTCCTCCTACGAGCAGTACTTC
v_call: TRBV30; clone_size: few; j_call: TRBJ2-7; d_call: NA; cdr3_length: 15; cdr3_aa: CAWSQTRRGQNAQYF; cdr3_nt: TGTGCCTGGAGTCAGACGAGACGCGGACAGAATGCGCAGTACTTC
v_call: TRBV6-1; clone_size: many; j_call: TRBJ1-5; d_call: TRBD1; cdr3_length: 16; cdr3_aa: CASTKTGTGINQPQHF; cdr3_nt: TGTGCCAGCACCAAAACCGGGACAGGAATAAATCAGCCCCAGCATTTT
v_call: TRBV3-1; clone_size: NA; j_call: TRBJ2-1; d_call: TRBD2; cdr3_length: 14; cdr3_aa: CASSQVLAGGEQFF; cdr3_nt: TGTGCCAGCAGCCAAGTTCTAGCGGGAGGTGAACAGTTCTTC
v_call: TRBV29-1; clone_size: many; j_call: TRBJ2-2; d_call: TRBD1; cdr3_length: 13; cdr3_aa: CSAWDRNTGELFF; cdr3_nt: TGCAGCGCCTGGGACAGGAACACCGGGGAGCTGTTTTTT
v_call: TRBV28; clone_size: many; j_call: TRBJ2-4; d_call: TRBD1; cdr3_length: 14; cdr3_aa: CASSSLDRVNIQYF; cdr3_nt: TGTGCCAGCAGTTCCCTCGACAGGGTGAACATTCAGTACTTC
v_call: TRBV6-2/TRBV6-3; clone_size: many; j_call: TRBJ2-4; d_call: NA; cdr3_length: 15; cdr3_aa: CASSYSIGVGDIQYF; cdr3_nt: TGTGCCAGCAGTTACTCGATTGGAGTAGGAGACATTCAGTACTTC
v_call: TRBV28; clone_size: many; j_call: TRBJ1-4; d_call: NA; cdr3_length: 14; cdr3_aa: CASSPGDTNEKLFF; cdr3_nt: TGTGCCAGCAGTCCCGGGGATACTAATGAAAAACTGTTTTTT
v_call: TRBV2; clone_size: many; j_call: TRBJ2-7; d_call: TRBD2; cdr3_length: 15; cdr3_aa: CASSVAGGPSYEQYF; cdr3_nt: TGTGCCAGCAGTGTAGCGGGAGGGCCTTCCTACGAGCAGTACTTC
v_call: TRBV2; clone_size: NA; j_call: TRBJ1-1; d_call: NA; cdr3_length: 15; cdr3_aa: CASRDVGDMNTEAFF; cdr3_nt: TGTGCCAGCAGAGATGTTGGGGACATGAACACTGAAGCTTTCTTT
v_call: TRBV6-1; clone_size: NA; j_call: TRBJ2-5; d_call: TRBD2; cdr3_length: 14; cdr3_aa: CASKKTSVKETQYF; cdr3_nt: TGTGCCAGCAAAAAGACTAGCGTAAAAGAGACCCAGTACTTC
v_call: TRBV4-1; clone_size: few; j_call: TRBJ2-7; d_call: TRBD2; cdr3_length: 14; cdr3_aa: CASSQAGTSDKQYF; cdr3_nt: TGCGCCAGCAGCCAAGCCGGGACTAGCGACAAGCAGTACTTC
v_call: TRBV2; clone_size: many; j_call: TRBJ2-5; d_call: TRBD2; cdr3_length: 15; cdr3_aa: CASSETSGRIETQYF; cdr3_nt: TGTGCCAGCAGTGAGACTAGCGGGAGGATAGAGACCCAGTACTTC
v_call: TRBV5-5; clone_size: NA; j_call: TRBJ1-5; d_call: TRBD1; cdr3_length: 15; cdr3_aa: CASSWGQQSNQPQHF; cdr3_nt: TGTGCCAGCAGCTGGGGACAGCAGAGCAATCAGCCCCAGCATTTT
v_call: TRBV20-1; clone_size: NA; j_call: TRBJ1-5; d_call: NA; cdr3_length: 13; cdr3_aa: CSALQQDNQPQHF; cdr3_nt: TGCAGTGCTCTCCAGCAGGACAATCAGCCCCAGCATTTT
v_call: TRBV20-1; clone_size: many; j_call: TRBJ1-1; d_call: NA; cdr3_length: 15; cdr3_aa: CSARANNAVNTEAFF; cdr3_nt: TGCAGTGCTAGAGCCAATAACGCAGTGAACACTGAAGCTTTCTTT
v_call: TRBV2; clone_size: NA; j_call: TRBJ2-1; d_call: NA; cdr3_length: 11; cdr3_aa: CASSERLVSFF; cdr3_nt: TGTGCCAGCAGTGAGAGGCTAGTTTCGTTCTTC
v_call: TRBV7-6; clone_size: NA; j_call: TRBJ2-4; d_call: NA; cdr3_length: 14; cdr3_aa: CASSPIPTGDIQYF; cdr3_nt: TGTGCCAGCAGCCCAATACCGACGGGGGACATTCAGTACTTC
v_call: TRBV13; clone_size: few; j_call: TRBJ2-3; d_call: NA; cdr3_length: 12; cdr3_aa: CASIGGTDTQYF; cdr3_nt: TGTGCCAGCATCGGGGGCACAGATACGCAGTATTTT
v_call: TRBV7-9; clone_size: many; j_call: TRBJ1-2; d_call: NA; cdr3_length: 14; cdr3_aa: CASSLKQGAYGYTF; cdr3_nt: TGTGCCAGCAGCTTAAAACAGGGTGCCTATGGCTACACCTTC
v_call: TRBV19; clone_size: few; j_call: TRBJ2-2; d_call: NA; cdr3_length: 15; cdr3_aa: CASSTESVNTGELFF; cdr3_nt: TGTGCCAGTAGTACCGAATCCGTGAACACCGGGGAGCTGTTTTTT
v_call: TRBV10-3; clone_size: few; j_call: TRBJ2-5; d_call: NA; cdr3_length: 14; cdr3_aa: CAISESTEKETQYF; cdr3_nt: TGTGCCATCAGTGAGTCGACAGAAAAAGAGACCCAGTACTTC
v_call: TRBV25-1; clone_size: NA; j_call: TRBJ2-5; d_call: NA; cdr3_length: 16; cdr3_aa: CASSESSAGAGETQYF; cdr3_nt: TGTGCCAGCAGTGAATCCTCGGCAGGGGCAGGGGAGACCCAGTACTTC
v_call: TRBV2; clone_size: few; j_call: TRBJ1-2; d_call: NA; cdr3_length: 14; cdr3_aa: CASKRRGSNYGYTF; cdr3_nt: TGTGCCAGCAAACGCCGGGGGTCTAACTATGGCTACACCTTC
v_call: TRBV2; clone_size: many; j_call: TRBJ2-7; d_call: NA; cdr3_length: 13; cdr3_aa: CASSSDARGRAYF; cdr3_nt: TGTGCCAGCAGTTCTGATGCCAGAGGTCGGGCCTACTTC
v_call: TRBV6-2/TRBV6-3; clone_size: NA; j_call: TRBJ2-1; d_call: NA; cdr3_length: 17; cdr3_aa: CASSYSFGTQGSNEQFF; cdr3_nt: TGTGCCAGCAGTTACTCGTTTGGGACCCAAGGGAGCAATGAGCAGTTCTTC
v_call: TRBV28; clone_size: many; j_call: TRBJ2-7; d_call: NA; cdr3_length: 12; cdr3_aa: CASSSQPEAGYF; cdr3_nt: TGTGCCAGCAGTTCCCAGCCGGAGGCAGGGTACTTC
v_call: TRBV6-1; clone_size: few; j_call: TRBJ1-4; d_call: NA; cdr3_length: 17; cdr3_aa: CASTQGRLGGGGEKLFF; cdr3_nt: TGTGCCAGCACCCAGGGACGGCTGGGAGGAGGTGGTGAAAAACTGTTTTTT
v_call: TRBV7-8; clone_size: many; j_call: TRBJ1-5; d_call: NA; cdr3_length: 12; cdr3_aa: CASRREGQPQHF; cdr3_nt: TGTGCCAGCCGTCGAGAGGGTCAGCCCCAGCATTTT
v_call: TRBV29-1; clone_size: few; j_call: TRBJ2-2; d_call: NA; cdr3_length: 14; cdr3_aa: CSAGLSTNTGELFF; cdr3_nt: TGCAGCGCCGGGTTATCTACGAACACCGGGGAGCTGTTTTTT
v_call: TRBV20-1; clone_size: many; j_call: TRBJ2-7; d_call: NA; cdr3_length: 15; cdr3_aa: CSAPDRDKGNYEQYF; cdr3_nt: TGCAGTGCTCCAGATCGGGACAAGGGTAACTACGAGCAGTACTTC
v_call: TRBV28; clone_size: few; j_call: TRBJ2-5; d_call: NA; cdr3_length: 14; cdr3_aa: CTSTRASLRETQYF; cdr3_nt: TGTACCAGCACTAGGGCCTCACTACGAGAGACCCAGTACTTC
v_call: TRBV28; clone_size: many; j_call: TRBJ1-1; d_call: NA; cdr3_length: 13; cdr3_aa: CASSLFTNTEAFF; cdr3_nt: TGTGCCAGCAGTTTATTTACGAACACTGAAGCTTTCTTT
v_call: TRBV19; clone_size: NA; j_call: TRBJ2-5; d_call: NA; cdr3_length: 16; cdr3_aa: CASTPRTLSLQETQYF; cdr3_nt: TGTGCCAGTACGCCACGGACCCTGAGTTTACAAGAGACCCAGTACTTC
v_call: TRBV20-1; clone_size: NA; j_call: TRBJ2-5; d_call: NA; cdr3_length: 16; cdr3_aa: CSARALRGHLQETQYF; cdr3_nt: TGCAGTGCTAGAGCCCTGAGGGGACATCTACAAGAGACCCAGTACTTC
v_call: TRBV10-3; clone_size: few; j_call: TRBJ2-7; d_call: NA; cdr3_length: 15; cdr3_aa: CAIRAIGTSANEQYF; cdr3_nt: TGTGCCATCAGGGCCATCGGGACTTCCGCTAACGAGCAGTACTTC
v_call: TRBV7-6; clone_size: NA; j_call: TRBJ1-6; d_call: NA; cdr3_length: 17; cdr3_aa: CASSLAAGDPENSPLHF; cdr3_nt: TGTGCCAGCAGCTTAGCGGCAGGGGACCCGGAGAATTCACCCCTCCACTTT
v_call: TRBV5-1; clone_size: few; j_call: TRBJ2-7; d_call: NA; cdr3_length: 17; cdr3_aa: CASSKAGGSGTAYEQYF; cdr3_nt: TGCGCCAGCAGTAAGGCAGGCGGGTCAGGTACCGCCTACGAGCAGTACTTC